Given below is one T cell receptor beta chain in context. The sample belongs to a study of blood T cells in healthy people across ages. Trimming removed 1 base at V and 6 bases at J, with 27 bases between. The CDR3 sequence is 18 residues long. Germline CDR1 and CDR2: DFQATT and SNEGSKA (reference sequence). Next came a second PCR, run for roughly 7 to 12 cycles, which used a sample-barcoded 5' primer along with a J-beta primer mix. From the 5' RACE reads, TCRdb called clonotypes with MiXCR, one entry per CDR3 protein. This sample carries about 1.6 million distinct CDR3 sequences, roughly 32% of them seen once, and the ten largest clones take over 9%.

This rearrangement joins TRBV20-1 to TRBJ1-2; a possible D gene is TRBD1 (5 bases). The sequenced sample was blood. The TCR originated in a woman in her twenties or thirties in good health. CDR3: CSARGGFAQRVLWHGYTF. CDR3 in DNA: TGCAGTGCTAGAGGGGGGTTTGCACAGAGGGTCCTTTGGCATGGCTACACCTTC.